This TCR beta chain was identified during a study of shared clonotypes between healthy human individuals. The CDR3 contains 13 residues. Per the germline V gene, CDR1 is SEHNR and CDR2 is FQNEAQ (reference sequence). Between the trimmed V and J ends, which lost 5 bases and 5 bases, there was a span of 12 bases. Clones were sequenced by immunoSEQ multiplex PCR, and TCRdb holds only the in-frame ones, with some missing. Here the sample spans 780,000 or so clones, 55% to 75% being singletons. V and J are TRBV7-9 and TRBJ1-1; D gene ambiguous. The clonotype originates from a woman aged 25 to 39 in good health. The sequenced sample consisted of memory CD4+ T cells sorted from blood. Subset reported: CD45RA-negative fraction. The CDR3 here is CASSPVGRTEAFF. For the CDR3, the DNA is TGTGCCAGCAGCCCTGTGGGGAGGACTGAAGCTTTCTTT.